The 4 T cell receptor beta chains reported below all come from one sample, sequenced in a study of T cell responses to AZD1222 COVID-19 vaccine. Only in-frame clones appear in the TCRdb table, and some are missing; sequencing was by immunoSEQ multiplex PCR. The sample yields roughly 150,000 clones, around 87% seen once. The sample here was peripheral blood, taken 28 days after the second AZD1222 dose. These receptors were obtained from an adult who received the AZD1222 COVID-19 vaccine.

The chain combines TRBV5-1 with TRBJ1-2; D perhaps matches TRBD1 (6 bases). This CDR3 is 18 amino acids long. Trimming left V 4 bases short and J 2 bases short, with 24 bases between. The germline V gene has CDR1 SGHRS and CDR2 YFSETQ. The CDR3 nucleotides read TGCGCCAGCAGCCCCAATGGTCTCGCCACAGGGCCGAACTATGGCTACACCTTC. It translates to CASSPNGLATGPNYGYTF.

V and J are TRBV28 and TRBJ1-1; 9 positions agree with TRBD1. Germline CDR1 reads MDHEN; CDR2 reads SYDVKM. Germline trimming cut 3 bases from V and 0 bases from J; bases unmatched to any gene: 5. CDR3 length: 16 residues. CDR3 sequence: CASSFAGQGMNTEAFF. CDR3 in DNA: TGTGCCAGCAGTTTCGCAGGACAGGGGATGAACACTGAAGCTTTCTTT.

This clone is judged medium-sized. This chain links TRBV4-3 with TRBJ2-3; 7 positions match TRBD2. This CDR3 has 15 amino acids. V lost 1 base to trimming and J lost 0 bases; unmatched junction nucleotides: 1. Looked up from germline, CDR1 is LGHNA and CDR2 is YSLEER. The CDR3 bases are TGCGCCAGCAGCCAAGGGGAGGGAAGCACAGATACGCAGTATTTT. It yields the protein CASSQGEGSTDTQYF.

This chain joins TRBV28 and TRBJ1-2; weak D call: TRBD1 (5 bases). The V end lost 2 bases, the J end lost 0 bases, and 10 bases lay between the germline ends. The CDR3 contains 15 residues. The germline CDR1 and CDR2 sequences are MDHEN and SYDVKM. This CDR3 is CASSLAGHTNYGYTF. For the CDR3, the DNA is TGTGCCAGCAGTTTAGCCGGACATACTAACTATGGCTACACCTTC.